This entry lists 13 T cell receptor beta chains sequenced from one sample in a study of blood T cells in healthy people across ages (dated by TCRdb to 2013 to 2016). Libraries were prepared through 5' RACE. The data were produced on an Illumina HiSeq 2500. The second PCR ran for about 7 to 11 cycles and used a J-beta primer mix along with a sample-barcoded 5' primer. TCRdb trimmed the raw reads at Q25, called clones with MiXCR and kept productive beta chains. For every CDR3 protein sequence, its rows merge into one entry that carries the most common genes and DNA. A total of 600,000 or so distinct CDR3 sequences appear in this sample, approximately 30% of them only once. Jointly, the top ten make up approximately 14% of the sample. Material: blood. The receptors derive from a woman older than 75 in good health.

In this sample, this clonotype turned up many times. The chain couples TRBV27 to TRBJ2-5, with 9 bases fitting TRBD2. This CDR3 contains 15 residues. Germline assignment: CDR1 MNHEY and CDR2 SMNVEV (reference sequence). Germline trimming cut 5 bases from V and 11 bases from J; bases unmatched to any gene: 15. The CDR3 region is CASSPWLAGVREQYF. The CDR3, as DNA: TGTGCCAGCAGTCCCTGGTTAGCGGGGGTTAGGGAGCAGTACTTC.

Comments on this clonotype: Compared with germline, one end of the junction differs, possibly owing to a read error. This chain links TRBV20-1 with TRBJ2-5; no clear D gene. The CDR3 runs 13 residues. The germline V gene encodes CDR1 DFQATT and CDR2 SNEGSKA (reference sequence). DNA of the CDR3: TGCAGTGATAGAGATAAGCCTCCCAATGAGCAGTACTTC. The encoded protein is CSDRDKPPNEQYF.

In this sample, this clonotype turned up a few times. The chain is built from TRBV5-6 and TRBJ1-5, with TRBD1 identical over 9 bases. This CDR3 comprises 13 residues. CDR1 is SGHDT, CDR2 YYEEEE, per germline. V was clipped by 4 bases and J by 7 bases; unmatched bases: 3. CDR3 amino acids: CASSKDRGQPQHF. Here the CDR3 DNA reads TGTGCCAGCAGCAAGGACAGGGGCCAGCCCCAGCATTTT.

The chain combines TRBV7-2 with TRBJ1-6; TRBD1 might be the D (6 bases). CDR3 size: 16 residues. V lost 1 base and J 5 bases, leaving 12 bases between the germline ends. The germline V gene has CDR1 SGHTA and CDR2 FQGNSA. The CDR3 loop is CASSLDRTDNNSPLHF. CDR3 bases: TGTGCCAGCAGCTTAGACCGGACAGATAATAATTCACCCCTCCACTTT.

At least ten counts were recorded for this clonotype. A much larger clone is a single base away; this may be a read error. This chain connects TRBV24-1 to TRBJ2-1; TRBD1 might be the D (6 bases). Trimming left V 7 bases short and J 8 bases short, with 17 bases between. The germline V gene encodes CDR1 KGHDR and CDR2 SFDVKD. The CDR3 totals 14 residues. The CDR3 reads CATRDRLAGDEQFF. In DNA, the CDR3 is TGTGCCACCAGGGATCGGTTGGCAGGGGATGAGCAGTTCTTC.

A word on this clonotype: It is unclear where the CDR3 begins or ends on the DNA, so no DNA is shown, and the CDR3 is as TCRdb lists it. The rearrangement joins TRBV12-3 or TRBV12-4 to TRBJ2-7; the D segment call TRBD1 is taken from the table without a DNA check. The length of the CDR3 is 15 amino acids, counting both ends. CDR3 residues: CASSSSGTRIYEQYF.

V is TRBV5-1 and J is TRBJ1-1; D not resolved. Germline loops: CDR1 SGHRS, CDR2 YFSETQ. Trimming took 3 bases from V and 4 from J, leaving 10 bases between them. This CDR3 is 13 amino acids long. CDR3 amino acids: CASSWVAATEAFF. For the CDR3, the DNA is TGCGCCAGCAGCTGGGTTGCGGCCACTGAAGCTTTCTTT. The whole variable domain, remainder taken from reference TRBV5-1 and TRBJ1-1, is KAGVTQTPRYLIKTRGQQVTLSCSPISGHRSVSWYQQTPGQGLQFLFEYFSETQRNKGNFPGRFSGRQFSNSRSEMNVSTLELGDSALYLCASSWVAATEAFFGQGTRLTVV.

This chain links TRBV5-6 with TRBJ1-1; TRBD1 agrees at 11 bases. The CDR3 is made up of 15 amino acids. J was trimmed by 4 bases and V by 2 bases; bases with no gene match: 4. Germline loops: CDR1 SGHDT, CDR2 YYEEEE. CDR3 bases: TGTGCCAGCAGCTTTGGGACAGGGGGGAGCACTGAAGCTTTCTTT. Its protein product is CASSFGTGGSTEAFF.

This clonotype was recorded many times. This chain links TRBV4-3 with TRBJ2-5; 8 nucleotides agree with TRBD2. This CDR3 is 18 amino acids long. Trimming took 0 bases from V and 5 from J; bases not matched to a gene: 14. CDR1 is LGHNA, CDR2 YSLEER, per germline. The CDR3 region is CASSQDLAGGGYGETQYF. The DNA of the CDR3 is TGCGCCAGCAGCCAAGACCTGGCGGGGGGCGGGTACGGGGAGACCCAGTACTTC.

With respect to this clonotype: A much larger clone lies one base from this, so it may be a read error. This chain links TRBV7-2 with TRBJ2-4, with TRBD2 matching 7 bases. The CDR3 has 16 amino acids. The ends lost 1 base at V and 13 bases at J; junction bases unmatched: 16. Germline V gene data show CDR1 as SGHTA and CDR2 as FQGNSA. The DNA of the CDR3 is TGTGCCAGCAGCTTAGGACCCGTAGGGCGGGGGTTGGCCCAGTACTTC. Translated: CASSLGPVGRGLAQYF.

This clonotype was detected many times. The V and J genes are TRBV20-1 and TRBJ1-1; D gene ambiguous. V lost 0 bases and J lost 4, with 15 bases in between. Germline CDR1 is DFQATT and CDR2 is SNEGSKA (reference sequence). This CDR3 is built from 15 residues. Here the CDR3 DNA reads TGCAGTGCTAGAGATCCTCTCCGGGCGGCCACTGAAGCTTTCTTT. Translating it yields CSARDPLRAATEAFF.

Many counts were recorded for this clonotype. Being one base from a much bigger clone, this may be a read error. Written as DNA, the CDR3 is TGCAGTGCATTCAGCGGGGGGAGCTCCTACAATGAGCAGTACTTC. Amino acid sequence: CSAFSGGSSYNEQYF. V is TRBV20-1 and J is TRBJ2-1; TRBD2 matches 9 bases. The end of the DNA aligns better with TRBJ2-7, so the J call may be wrong. The CDR3 is made up of 15 amino acids. CDR1 is DFQATT and CDR2 is SNEGSKA in the germline V gene (reference sequence).

This chain joins TRBV5-6 and TRBJ2-5, with 9 bases identical to TRBD2. Germline loops: CDR1 SGHDT, CDR2 YYEEEE. This CDR3 spans 16 amino acids. With 0 bases clipped from V and 1 base from J, the junction kept 4 bases outside the gene matches. The CDR3 region is CASSLVSGRTQETQYF. The CDR3 DNA is TGTGCCAGCAGCTTGGTAAGCGGGAGGACCCAAGAGACCCAGTACTTC.